These 9 T cell receptor beta chains originate from one sample sequenced in a study of T cell clonality in common variable immunodeficiency. Clones were sequenced by immunoSEQ multiplex PCR, and TCRdb holds only the in-frame ones, with some missing. The listing contains about 15,000 clones. These receptors are not linked to any known antigen. General observations from the study: Fewer deletions and N-nucleotide insertions were reportedly seen in common variable immunodeficiency TCR beta sequences.

Sequencing input: peripheral blood mononuclear cells. The source is a human donor with common variable immunodeficiency.

About this clone itself: The read ends 3 residues shy of where the CDR3 ends; the end is completed using the germline J gene. The chain carries TRBV29-1 and TRBJ1-1; D is perhaps TRBD1 (5 bases). Trimming stripped 7 bases from V and 1 base from J, with 16 bases between. This CDR3 has 14 amino acids. The V gene's germline CDR1 is SQVTM and CDR2 ANQGSEA. CDR3 DNA (partial): TGCAGCGGTCGGGGCGGGACTGGGAACACTGAA. Translation: CSGRGGTGNTE. The entire CDR3 is CSGRGGTGNTEAFF.

The CDR3 reads CAWSAGNSYEQYF. The part of the CDR3 DNA that was read is TGTGCCTGGAGTGCGGGGAACTCCTACGAG. The V call is TRBV30, the J call TRBJ2-7; D might be TRBD2 (5 bases). The CDR3 is cut off 3 residues early in the read; its end comes from the germline J gene. This CDR3 contains 13 residues. CDR1 GTSNPN and CDR2 SVGIG come from the germline V gene (reference sequence). The V end was cut by 1 base, the J end by 0 bases, with 7 bases between.

Frequency places this clone as large. Coverage ceases 3 residues before the CDR3 finishes, and the germline J gene fills in the end. This chain uses TRBV7-3 with TRBJ2-5; TRBD2 might be the D (7 bases). CDR1 and CDR2 from the germline V gene are SGHTA and FQGTGA. This CDR3 has 13 amino acids. V was shortened by 4 bases and J by 4 bases, with 10 bases between the two germline ends. CDR3 sequence reads: CASSSGGPETQYF. The DNA read from the CDR3 is TGTGCCAGCAGCTCCGGGGGGCCAGAGACC. Variable domain in full (rest from reference TRBV7-3 and TRBJ2-5): GAGVSQTPSNKVTEKGKYVELRCDPISGHTALYWYRQSLGQGPEFLIYFQGTGAADDSGLPNDRFFAVRPEGSVSTLKIQRTERGDSAVYLCASSSGGPETQYFGPGTRLLVL.

As to this clone: The read ends 3 residues shy of where the CDR3 ends; the end is completed using the germline J gene. The V gene is TRBV20-1, the J gene TRBJ2-3; D is perhaps TRBD2 (6 bases). V lost 6 bases and J 2 bases, leaving 24 bases between the germline ends. The CDR3 totals 17 residues. In germline, CDR1 is DFQATT, CDR2 SNEGSKA (reference sequence). The CDR3 DNA, read in part, is TGCAGTGCAGACCCGGGACTCACCGTCGAGTTCACAGATACG. It yields the protein CSADPGLTVEFTDT. The whole CDR3 protein reads CSADPGLTVEFTDTQYF.

With regard to this clone: The read comes to an end 3 residues before the CDR3 does, leaving the germline J gene to fill in the end. This sequence joins TRBV29-1 and TRBJ2-5, with a weak D call TRBD1 (6 bases). Trimming left V 2 bases short and J 5 bases short, with 9 bases between. There are 12 residues in the CDR3. The germline V gene has CDR1 SQVTM and CDR2 ANQGSEA. CDR3 bases read: TGCAGCGTTGAACGGCAGGGGGAGACC. It encodes CSVERQGET. The CDR3, in full, reads CSVERQGETQYF.

As to this clone: The read ends 3 residues early relative to the CDR3; the germline J gene fills the gap. V gene TRBV27 combines with J gene TRBJ1-4, with 7 bases that match TRBD1. The CDR3 is 15 residues long. V lost 5 bases to trimming and J lost 1 base; unmatched junction nucleotides: 4. The germline V gene encodes CDR1 MNHEY and CDR2 SMNVEV (reference sequence). The CDR3 loop is CASSMRQGTNEKLFF. CDR3 DNA (partial): TGTGCCAGCAGTATGCGACAGGGAACTAATGAAAAA.

For this clone: With the read ending 3 residues before the CDR3 end, the germline J gene is used to fill in that end. The rearrangement joins TRBV20-1 to TRBJ2-5; 7 nucleotides match TRBD1. Trimming took 0 bases from V and 5 from J; bases not matched to a gene: 12. Germline CDR1 reads DFQATT; CDR2 reads SNEGSKA (reference sequence). There are 16 residues in the CDR3. CDR3 DNA, as far as it was read: TGCAGTGCTAGAGATGCCCGGACAGGTCCTTCGGAGACC. Translation: CSARDARTGPSET. The complete CDR3 sequence is CSARDARTGPSETQYF.

With regard to this clone: The read ends 3 residues early relative to the CDR3; the germline J gene fills the gap. The chain has TRBV6-2 or TRBV6-3 and TRBJ2-3, with 10 nucleotides matching TRBD2. V shed 7 bases, J shed 0 bases, and the junction held 7 bases outside the gene matches. In germline, CDR1 is MNHEY, CDR2 SVGEGT. The CDR3 totals 16 residues. The CDR3 bases that were read are TGTGCCAGCACCCCGGGACTAGCGTTTAGCACAGATACG. It is translated as CASTPGLAFSTDT. The whole CDR3 protein reads CASTPGLAFSTDTQYF.

As to this clone: The read ends 3 residues before the CDR3 terminus; that terminus is restored from the germline J gene. The chain joins TRBV9 to TRBJ2-5; the match to TRBD1 covers 11 bases. The germline gives CDR1 SGDLS, CDR2 YYNGEE. The CDR3 consists of 16 residues. The V segment lost 4 bases and the J segment 4 bases; nucleotides outside the gene matches: 9. CDR3 DNA, as far as it was read: TGTGCCAGCAGCCCGGGACAGGGGGAGTACGGAGAGACC. It encodes CASSPGQGEYGET. The full-length CDR3 reads as CASSPGQGEYGETQYF. Drawing the rest from reference TRBV9 and TRBJ2-5, the complete variable domain is DSGVTQTPKHLITATGQRVTLRCSPRSGDLSVYWYQQSLDQGLQFLIQYYNGEERAKGNILERFSAQQFPDLHSELNLSSLELGDSALYFCASSPGQGEYGETQYFGPGTRLLVL.